This T cell receptor (beta chain) was sequenced during a study of low-dose radiotherapy and immunotherapy resistance in tumors. Study at large: Every two weeks, the protocol called for intravenous cyclophosphamide at 200 mg/m2. It was given one day before each radiation and immunotherapy administration. A daily 300 mg dose of oral aspirin was taken by patients for four cycles from cycle 1 day 1.

This sample's time point: before trial treatment. Donors were given nivolumab, ipilimumab, aspirin, low-dose cyclophosphamide and low-dose radiotherapy. There are many counts of this clonotype. First-strand cDNA used TRAV- and TRBV-specific primers, covering alpha and beta chains. TCR amplification involved 15 to 20 PCR cycles with a constant-region primer and V-primer adapter. mRNA isolates were amplified via in vitro transcription. MiXCR, applied by TCRdb to the reads, yields one record per CDR3 protein. This sample has 65,000 to 95,000 distinct CDR3 sequences, with under 20% found just once. CDR1 and CDR2 (germline): SGHTA, FQGTGA. The CDR3 totals 16 residues. The V and J ends lost 0 bases and 1 base, in that order; junction bases with no gene match: 3.

The receptor was derived from a male donor with prostate cancer. The sequences come from PBMCs, collected before treatment. The gene calls are TRBV7-3 and TRBJ2-3, with 8 bases aligning to TRBD2. CDR3 amino acids: CASSLTSGGGTDTQYF. CDR3 in DNA: TGTGCCAGCAGCTTAACGTCGGGGGGGGGCACAGATACGCAGTATTTT.